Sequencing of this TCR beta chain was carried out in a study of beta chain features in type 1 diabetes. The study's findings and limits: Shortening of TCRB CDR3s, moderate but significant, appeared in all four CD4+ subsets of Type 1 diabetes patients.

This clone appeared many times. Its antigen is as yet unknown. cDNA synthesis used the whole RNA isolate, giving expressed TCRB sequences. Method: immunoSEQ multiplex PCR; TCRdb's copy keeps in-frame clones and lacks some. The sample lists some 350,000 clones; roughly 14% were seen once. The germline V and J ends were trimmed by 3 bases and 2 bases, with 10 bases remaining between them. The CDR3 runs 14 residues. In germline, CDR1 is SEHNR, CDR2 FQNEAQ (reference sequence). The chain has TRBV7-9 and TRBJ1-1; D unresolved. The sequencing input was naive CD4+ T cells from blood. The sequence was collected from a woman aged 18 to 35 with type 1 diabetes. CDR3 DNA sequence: TGTGCCAGCAGCTTCGAGTGGACTAACACTGAAGCTTTCTTT. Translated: CASSFEWTNTEAFF.